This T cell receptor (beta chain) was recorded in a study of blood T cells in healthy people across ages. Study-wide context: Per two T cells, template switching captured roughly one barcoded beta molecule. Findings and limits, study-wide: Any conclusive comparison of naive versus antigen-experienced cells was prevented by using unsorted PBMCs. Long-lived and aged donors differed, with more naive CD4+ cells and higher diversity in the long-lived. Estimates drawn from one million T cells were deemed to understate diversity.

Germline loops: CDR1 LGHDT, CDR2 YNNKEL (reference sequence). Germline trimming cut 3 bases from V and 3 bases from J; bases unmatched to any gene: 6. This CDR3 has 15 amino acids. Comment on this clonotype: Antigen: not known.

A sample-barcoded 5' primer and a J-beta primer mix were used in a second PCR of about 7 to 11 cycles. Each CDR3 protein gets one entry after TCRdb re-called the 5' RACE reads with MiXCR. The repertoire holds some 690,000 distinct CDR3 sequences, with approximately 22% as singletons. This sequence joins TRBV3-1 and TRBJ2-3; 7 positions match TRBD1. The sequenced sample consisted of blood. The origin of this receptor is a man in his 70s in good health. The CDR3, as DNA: TGTGCCAGCAGCCATCGCCGGGACAGTACAGATACGCAGTATTTT. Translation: CASSHRRDSTDTQYF.